Described below is a single T cell receptor (beta chain) sequence and its context. Trimming removed 7 bases at V and 4 bases at J, with 11 bases between. CDR1 SNHLY and CDR2 FYNNEI come from the germline V gene. The CDR3 has 13 amino acids. The record originates from a study of blood T cell repertoires in COVID-19. Repertoires were generated with immunoSEQ multiplex PCR, while TCRdb's copy carries only in-frame clones and drops some. The data contain roughly 150,000 clones, around 89% of them singletons. The material sequenced was peripheral blood. This TCR derives from a man in his fifties or sixties with active or convalescent COVID-19. The chain joins TRBV2 to TRBJ1-5, with D possibly matching TRBD1 (5 bases). The CDR3 DNA is TGTGCCAGCAAGGTAGGGGCGAATCAGCCCCAGCATTTT. Translating gives CASKVGANQPQHF.